Reported below is one T cell receptor (beta chain). Its matching antigen is unknown. Breast cancer patients provided tissue from their axillary draining lymph nodes. TCRdb processed the multiplex PCR reads anew with MiXCR; each CDR3 protein has one entry. The sample lists about 200,000 distinct CDR3 sequences; 25% to 40% were seen once. These data originate in a study of breast tumors, draining lymph nodes, adjacent tissues. Findings and caveats of the study: Findings are consistent with lymph node origin and intratumoral expansion of most tumor T cells. Tumor repertoires ranked between lymph nodes and nontumor tissue in diversity, with V and J gene preferences. Data only fit, rather than demonstrated, lymph node origin of most tumor T cells. Luminal-like breast cancer showed significantly higher tumor–nontumor repertoire similarity than basal-like.

The V gene's germline CDR1 is SGHDN and CDR2 FVKESK. V lost 4 bases to trimming and J lost 0 bases, with 15 bases between them. The CDR3 sequence is 16 residues long. Sequenced material: axillary lymph node tissue. The sequence derives from a female donor with breast cancer. Some clones in this sample may be carry-over from other donors' samples. The rearrangement joins TRBV14 to TRBJ1-2; no reliable D call. Written as DNA, the CDR3 is TGTGCCAGCAGCCCCTCTCTACTCCTAGCTAACTATGGCTACACCTTC. Its protein product is CASSPSLLLANYGYTF.